This T cell receptor (beta chain) was recorded in a study of blood T cell repertoires in COVID-19. Overall study: Sites across the United States, Italy and Spain contributed samples from acute and convalescent COVID-19. In each case, the material was cDNA or gDNA derived from T cells, B-cell-depleted T cells, or PBMCs.

Under the authors' procedure: Cell counts per sample came from amplifying reference gene primers. Here immunoSEQ multiplex PCR was the method, and the copy in TCRdb shows in-frame clones only, minus some. The DNA was the basis for D and trimming; V, J and clone size are from that table. The sample has approximately 80,000 clones; about 86% are singletons. The sequence came from an elderly man with acute or convalescent COVID-19. The sequencing input was peripheral blood.

In nucleotides, the CDR3 is TGTGCCAGCAGTTTAAACTACCCCCGCTCCGAGCAGTACTTC. Its translation: CASSLNYPRSEQYF. The rearrangement uses TRBV28 and TRBJ2-7; D is uncertain. V dropped 2 bases and J dropped 6 bases, with 14 bases sitting between them. This CDR3 region has 14 residues. Germline V gives CDR1 MDHEN, CDR2 SYDVKM.